The 24 T cell receptor beta chains below all came from one sample that was sequenced in a study of Ad26.COV2.S vaccination and SARS-CoV-2 variants. Here immunoSEQ multiplex PCR was the method, and the copy in TCRdb shows in-frame clones only, minus some. The data show hundreds of thousands of clones, around 89% seen once. Treatment noted: roughly 19 received Ad26.COV2.S at low or high dose, single or two shots; 5 received placebo; per-sample allocation not given. Sampling took place 63 days after the first vaccine or placebo injection. Sequencing used peripheral blood, obtained in a trial of Ad26.COV2.S vaccine versus placebo. These receptors were collected from a person aged 18-65 years who received the Ad26.COV2.S COVID-19 vaccine or a placebo.

The chain employs TRBV3-1 (or the pseudogene TRBV3-2) and TRBJ2-7; 10 bases are a match to TRBD2. After removal of 1 base from V and 3 bases from J, the junction contained 3 bases not matched to a gene. This CDR3 region has 15 residues. Germline V gene sequence: CDR1 LGHDT, CDR2 YNNKEL (reference sequence). CDR3 amino acids: CASSQALAGYYEQYF. DNA for the CDR3: TGTGCCAGCAGCCAAGCACTAGCGGGATACTACGAGCAGTACTTC.

Concerning this clone: A junction end diverges from the germline sequence, so it may reflect a read error. V usage is TRBV7-7 and J usage is TRBJ1-1, with 7 bases lining up with TRBD1. The CDR3 sequence is 13 residues long. Germline CDR1 SSHAT, CDR2 FNYEAQ (reference sequence). As DNA, the CDR3 is TGTGCTAGCAGCTTTACAGGGGATACTGAAGCTTTCTTT. It encodes CASSFTGDTEAFF.

CDR3 sequence: CAIKGSAYNEQFF. The DNA of the CDR3 is TGTGCCATCAAGGGGTCGGCCTACAATGAGCAGTTCTTC. The J gene is TRBJ2-1, the V gene TRBV10-3, with D possibly TRBD1 on 5 matching bases. The length of the CDR3 is 13 residues. The ends were cut back, 7 bases at V and 2 bases at J, with 9 bases in the middle. The V gene's germline CDR1 is ENHRY and CDR2 SYGVKD.

The chain carries TRBV6-5 and TRBJ2-7; TRBD2 matches at 7 bases. Germline assignment: CDR1 MNHEY and CDR2 SVGAGI. The CDR3 sequence is 16 residues long. V lost 0 bases, J lost 4 bases, and 9 bases stayed unmatched. The CDR3 DNA reads TGTGCCAGCAGTTACTCTAGCCAGGGCGGGGGATACGAGCAGTACTTC. Protein sequence: CASSYSSQGGGYEQYF.

The rearrangement links TRBV19 to TRBJ1-1, with D uncertain. V lost 8 bases, J lost 1 base, and 20 bases lay in between. Germline values: CDR1 LNHDA, CDR2 SQIVND (reference sequence). The CDR3 extends over 16 amino acids. In DNA, the CDR3 is TGTGCCAGTGAGCCAAGGAGCCCTTCGTGGAACACTGAAGCTTTCTTT. This translates into CASEPRSPSWNTEAFF. Full variable domain (missing parts from reference TRBV19 and TRBJ1-1): DGGITQSPKYLFRKEGQNVTLSCEQNLNHDAMYWYRQDPGQGLRLIYYSQIVNDFQKGDIAEGYSVSREKKESFPLTVTSAQKNPTAFYLCASEPRSPSWNTEAFFGQGTRLTVV.

The CDR3 loop reads CATSDSGQPQHF. CDR3 DNA: TGTGCCACCAGCGATTCGGGCCAGCCCCAGCATTTT. This sequence joins TRBV15 and TRBJ1-5; D uncertain. CDR3 size: 12 residues. V was trimmed by 5 bases and J by 7 bases, leaving 9 bases between them. Germline V gives CDR1 LNHNV, CDR2 YYDKDF (reference sequence).

V gene TRBV12-3 or TRBV12-4 combines with J gene TRBJ2-5; D uncertain. The CDR3 spans 13 residues. The V end lost 7 bases, the J end lost 1 base, and 10 bases lay between the germline ends. The CDR3 region is CASKRVSQETQYF. In DNA, the CDR3 is TGTGCCAGCAAACGGGTCTCCCAAGAGACCCAGTACTTC.

The rearrangement links TRBV10-3 to TRBJ2-5; the D is unclear. V lost 6 bases and J lost 5, with 16 bases in between. The V gene's germline CDR1 is ENHRY and CDR2 SYGVKD. The CDR3 covers 14 residues. As DNA, the CDR3 is TGTGCCATCAGAGGCAGCTTAGAGCCGGAGACCCAGTACTTC. It specifies CAIRGSLEPETQYF.

J is TRBJ1-1 and V is TRBV30, with unresolved D. The CDR3 covers 13 residues. Germline assignment: CDR1 GTSNPN and CDR2 SVGIG (reference sequence). V lost 3 bases and J lost 5, with 13 bases in between. The CDR3 DNA reads TGTGCCTGGAGAACCCATTGGGATACTGAAGCTTTCTTT. It is translated as CAWRTHWDTEAFF.

The J gene is TRBJ2-7, the V gene TRBV30; D may be TRBD1 (6 bases). The V end was cut by 1 base, the J end by 6 bases, with 19 bases between. Germline CDR1 is GTSNPN and CDR2 is SVGIG (reference sequence). This CDR3 has 15 amino acids. CDR3: CAWSDLIGGLVEQYF. In DNA form, the CDR3 reads TGTGCCTGGAGTGATCTCATTGGGGGCCTCGTCGAGCAGTACTTC.

This chain links TRBV7-3 with TRBJ2-2; D may be TRBD1 (6 bases). Per the germline V gene, CDR1 is SGHTA and CDR2 is FQGTGA. The CDR3 loop spans 14 amino acids. The V end was cut by 3 bases, the J end by 5 bases, with 10 bases between. CDR3 coding DNA: TGTGCCAGCAGCTTCGGACAGCTGACCGGGGAGCTGTTTTTT. Amino acids: CASSFGQLTGELFF.

V and J are TRBV19 and TRBJ2-1; 11 bases agree with TRBD2. This CDR3 contains 16 residues. Trimming at V came to 5 bases and at J to 2 bases, leaving 5 bases not matched to a gene. Germline V gene sequence: CDR1 LNHDA, CDR2 SQIVND (reference sequence). Here the CDR3 reads CASSSQTSGAYNEQFF. The CDR3 DNA follows: TGTGCCAGTAGTTCTCAGACTAGCGGGGCCTACAATGAGCAGTTCTTC.

The rearrangement links TRBV5-1 to TRBJ2-7; D is possibly TRBD1 (5 bases). CDR3 size: 15 residues. The germline V gene encodes CDR1 SGHRS and CDR2 YFSETQ. The ends were cut back, 0 bases at V and 2 bases at J, with 12 bases in the middle. CDR3 amino acids: CASSLGRGKTYEQYF. CDR3 coding DNA: TGCGCCAGCAGCTTGGGAAGGGGAAAAACCTACGAGCAGTACTTC.

This clone has only one observation. This chain links TRBV30 with TRBJ2-2; the D gene is possibly TRBD2 (6 bases). Per the germline V gene, CDR1 is GTSNPN and CDR2 is SVGIG (reference sequence). The CDR3 totals 15 residues. V was trimmed by 3 bases and J by 1 base, leaving 12 bases between them. The CDR3 bases are TGTGCCTGGAGAAGCCGGGGGAGGAACACCGGGGAGCTGTTTTTT. Encoded protein: CAWRSRGRNTGELFF.

This chain uses TRBV7-3 with TRBJ2-1, with D possibly called TRBD1 or TRBD2 (5 bases each). Germline values: CDR1 SGHTA, CDR2 FQGTGA. V lost 3 bases and J 7 bases, leaving 16 bases between the germline ends. This CDR3 is 15 amino acids long. The CDR3 sequence: CASSFLAGTQNEQFF. The CDR3, as DNA: TGTGCCAGCAGCTTTCTCGCCGGGACCCAAAATGAGCAGTTCTTC.

The chain joins TRBV30 to TRBJ1-5; tentatively, D is TRBD1 (6 bases). Germline V gene lookup returns CDR1 GTSNPN and CDR2 SVGIG (reference sequence). With 0 bases removed from V and 0 bases from J, the gap between germline ends came to 15 bases. The CDR3 runs 17 residues. The CDR3 sequence: CAWSVPLGTLSNQPQHF. Written as DNA, the CDR3 is TGTGCCTGGAGTGTACCCCTTGGGACACTTAGCAATCAGCCCCAGCATTTT.

Concerning this clone: Other DNA sequences of this sample code for an identical CDR3. V usage is TRBV18 and J usage is TRBJ1-5, with D possibly TRBD1 on 6 matching bases. The CDR3 totals 13 residues. Trimming removed 3 bases from V and 4 bases from J, with 7 bases in between. From germline, CDR1 is KGHSH and CDR2 LQKENI. The CDR3 bases are TGTGCCAGCTCACCGGGGGCGAATCAGCCCCAGCATTTT. Translation gives CASSPGANQPQHF.

The chain joins TRBV7-9 to TRBJ2-2; 10 bases map to TRBD1. The CDR3 runs to 17 residues. V trimming: 5 bases; J trimming: 6 bases; junction bases outside the gene matches: 12. Looked up from germline, CDR1 is SEHNR and CDR2 is FQNEAQ (reference sequence). The CDR3 loop is CASSRSGGTGDSGELFF. The CDR3 DNA follows: TGTGCCAGCAGCCGCTCCGGTGGGACAGGGGACTCCGGGGAGCTGTTTTTT.

This sequence joins TRBV27 and TRBJ1-5; TRBD1 aligns across 8 bases. Germline V gives CDR1 MNHEY, CDR2 SMNVEV (reference sequence). This CDR3 has 15 amino acids. V lost 10 bases, J lost 0 bases, and 8 bases stayed unmatched. CDR3 residues: CATSGTGHSNQPQHF. The CDR3 DNA follows: TGTGCCACCTCAGGGACAGGTCATAGCAATCAGCCCCAGCATTTT.

This sequence joins TRBV19 and TRBJ1-4; 7 nucleotides match TRBD1. Germline CDR1 LNHDA, CDR2 SQIVND (reference sequence). Losses at the gene ends were 6 bases for V and 5 bases for J; bases not matched to a gene: 9. The CDR3 length is 15 residues. CDR3 sequence reads: CASSPSTGKNEKLFF. The CDR3 DNA follows: TGTGCCAGTAGCCCTTCGACAGGGAAGAATGAAAAACTGTTTTTT.

CDR3 in DNA: TGTGCCAGCAGCTTAGCAGGGGGCCTCTATAATTCACCCCTCCACTTT. Amino acid sequence: CASSLAGGLYNSPLHF. This chain links TRBV7-2 with TRBJ1-6; 7 bases line up with TRBD1. The CDR3 extends over 16 amino acids. J gave up 3 bases and V 0 bases, and 2 bases lay outside the gene matches. Germline CDR1 is SGHTA and CDR2 is FQGNSA. The full variable domain, completed using reference TRBV7-2 and TRBJ1-6, is GAGVSQSPSNKVTEKGKDVELRCDPISGHTALYWYRQSLGQGLEFLIYFQGNSAPDKSGLPSDRFSAERTGGSVSTLTIQRTQQEDSAVYLCASSLAGGLYNSPLHFGNGTRLTVT.

The chain couples TRBV5-4 to TRBJ1-1; D might be TRBD1 (6 bases). The CDR3 totals 12 residues. Germline V CDR1 and CDR2: SGHNT, YYREEE (reference sequence). Trimming removed 1 base at V and 8 bases at J, with 9 bases between. The CDR3 is CASSLLDREAFF. DNA of the CDR3: TGTGCCAGCAGCTTGCTCGACAGGGAAGCTTTCTTT.

This clone was counted a single time. This rearrangement joins TRBV5-4 to TRBJ1-1; maybe TRBD1 (6 bases). Germline V gene sequence: CDR1 SGHNT, CDR2 YYREEE (reference sequence). The CDR3 loop spans 13 amino acids. V was trimmed by 2 bases and J by 11 bases, leaving 16 bases between them. DNA of the CDR3: TGTGCCAGCAGCTTTGGCAGGGGCGGTTTTGCTTTCTTT. It yields the protein CASSFGRGGFAFF.

V gene TRBV9 combines with J gene TRBJ2-2; D is perhaps TRBD2 (5 bases). In germline, CDR1 is SGDLS, CDR2 YYNGEE. This CDR3 is 16 amino acids long. V lost 4 bases and J 0 bases, leaving 13 bases between the germline ends. CDR3 nucleotide sequence: TGTGCCAGCAGCCCCCGGAGCGGAACGAACACCGGGGAGCTGTTTTTT. Its protein is CASSPRSGTNTGELFF.